Listed below are T cell receptor beta chains from one sample, sequenced in a study of T cells in Graves' hyperthyroidism and ophthalmopathy. One entry per CDR3 protein, called by TCRdb with MiXCR from the multiplex PCR reads. The sample holds approximately 870,000 distinct CDR3 sequences, 38% seen once. The sample taken for sequencing was blood. Every receptor here comes from a man younger than 30 with Graves' hyperthyroidism. Each CDR3 is given with its conserved first and last residue. A D gene is named only where the DNA matches it firmly. A row's size may be missing; if present it is once, few, many or a size class.

J gene	CDR3 length	clone size	D gene	V gene	CDR3 DNA	CDR3 protein
TRBJ1-4	14	.	.	TRBV5-4	TGTGCCAGCAGCCCGGAGGCAACTAATGAAAAACTGTTTTTT	CASSPEATNEKLFF
TRBJ2-7	15	.	.	TRBV6-4	TGTGCCAGCAGAAACGGGGCGACAGACACCTACGAGCAGTACTTC	CASRNGATDTYEQYF
TRBJ2-7	13	many	TRBD2	TRBV7-2	TGTGCCAGCAGCTTAGCGGGAGGGCACGAGCAGTACTTC	CASSLAGGHEQYF
TRBJ1-6	15	.	TRBD1	TRBV6-4	TGTGCCAGCAGTGACGGAGGACAGGGGACATCACCCCTCCACTTT	CASSDGGQGTSPLHF
TRBJ2-5	15	.	.	TRBV7-2	TGTGCCAGCAGCCGTGGACTACCCCCAGCTGAGACCCAGTACTTC	CASSRGLPPAETQYF
TRBJ2-7	13	.	TRBD2	TRBV7-9	TGTGCCGGCAGCGGGGACGGCCCCTACGAGCAGTACTTC	CAGSGDGPYEQYF
TRBJ1-5	14	few	.	TRBV5-6	TGTGCCAGCAGCACAGAGTTCAAAAATCAGCCCCAGCATTTT	CASSTEFKNQPQHF
TRBJ1-6	12	.	.	TRBV10-3	TGTGCCATCAGTGTGGCCAGATTCACCCTCCACTTT	CAISVARFTLHF
TRBJ2-5	16	.	TRBD2	TRBV25-1	TGTGCCAGCAGCCGTACTAGCGGGGGGGCCGGAGAGACCCAGTACTTC	CASSRTSGGAGETQYF
TRBJ1-2	13	.	TRBD1	TRBV29-1	TGCAGTGCGGACAGGGGCAGAGGGTATGGCTACACCTTC	CSADRGRGYGYTF
TRBJ2-5	15	many	TRBD1	TRBV24-1	TGTGCCACCAGTGACCCAGGACAGGGGCAAGAGACCCAGTACTTC	CATSDPGQGQETQYF
TRBJ2-2	16	.	TRBD2	TRBV12-3/TRBV12-4	TGTGCCAGCAGTTTTAGCGGGAGCGGTAACACCGGGGAGCTGTTTTTT	CASSFSGSGNTGELFF
TRBJ2-7	14	few	.	TRBV4-3	TGCGCCAGCAGCCAGGGACTTTCTTCCAACGAGCAGTACTTC	CASSQGLSSNEQYF
TRBJ1-2	13	many	TRBD1	TRBV7-2	TGTGCCAGCAGCCGGGGACAGGGCTATGGCTACACCTTC	CASSRGQGYGYTF
TRBJ1-1	14	.	TRBD1	TRBV6-5	TGTGCCAGCAGGAGGGACAGCACTTACACTGAAGCTTTCTTT	CASRRDSTYTEAFF